These T cell receptor beta chains were read from a single sample in a study of control samples from healthy donors and cancer patients. Sequencing used immunoSEQ multiplex PCR; TCRdb keeps in-frame clones, though not all of them. The sample has just under 100,000 clones, more than 85% seen once. Sequencing used blood. The receptor set was obtained from a man between 18 and 29 years old in good health. Both conserved end residues are part of each CDR3. D genes are given only for firm matches. Not every row has a clone size; where given, it reads once, few, many or a size class.

j_call clone_size v_call d_call cdr3_aa cdr3_nt
TRBJ1-2 NA TRBV4-1 NA CASSQARPGAGYGYTF TGCGCCAGCAGCCAAGCTAGGCCGGGGGCCGGCTATGGCTACACCTTC
TRBJ2-3 NA TRBV2 NA CASIGVSKSDTQYF TGTGCCAGCATCGGGGTTAGCAAATCAGATACGCAGTATTTT
TRBJ2-3 NA TRBV25-1 NA CASSEGLDTQYF TGTGCCAGCAGTGAGGGACTAGATACGCAGTATTTT
TRBJ1-5 NA TRBV10-1 NA CASIETESNQPQHF TGCGCCAGCATTGAGACAGAGAGCAATCAGCCCCAGCATTTT
TRBJ1-3 NA TRBV28 NA CASSPLGETGNTIYF TGTGCCAGCAGCCCCCTAGGGGAAACCGGAAACACCATATATTTT
TRBJ1-4 NA TRBV5-1 TRBD1 CASSPWTGGKANEKLFF TGCGCCAGCAGCCCATGGACAGGGGGCAAGGCTAATGAAAAACTGTTTTTT
TRBJ2-2 NA TRBV19 NA CASCTDSNTGELFF TGTGCCAGTTGTACCGACTCGAACACCGGGGAGCTGTTTTTT
TRBJ1-5 NA TRBV7-8 TRBD1 CASSNLDNRGTFSNQPQHF TGTGCCAGCAGTAACCTCGATAACAGGGGGACTTTTAGCAATCAGCCCCAGCATTTT
TRBJ2-7 NA TRBV7-2 TRBD2 CASSPGTSGRSSYEQYF TGTGCCAGCAGCCCAGGGACTAGCGGGAGGAGCTCCTACGAGCAGTACTTC
TRBJ1-1 NA TRBV15 TRBD1 CATTRQGARSNTEAFF TGTGCCACCACGCGACAGGGGGCTCGGTCGAACACTGAAGCTTTCTTT
TRBJ1-1 NA TRBV15 NA CATSRQGTEAFF TGTGCCACCAGCAGACAAGGCACTGAAGCTTTCTTT
TRBJ1-1 NA TRBV7-9 NA CASSLRSMNTEAFF TGTGCCAGCTCCCTCAGGAGCATGAACACTGAAGCTTTCTTT
TRBJ1-3 NA TRBV5-6 NA CASSLLPRDGNTIYF TGTGCCAGCAGCTTGCTGCCCAGGGATGGAAACACCATATATTTT
TRBJ2-3 NA TRBV5-4 TRBD2 CASSRASGSTDTQYF TGTGCCAGCAGTCGGGCTAGCGGGAGCACAGATACGCAGTATTTT
TRBJ1-3 NA TRBV9 NA CASSVDWYSGNTIYF TGTGCCAGCAGCGTAGATTGGTACTCTGGAAACACCATATATTTT
TRBJ2-3 NA TRBV6-5 TRBD2 CASRLAGGPDTQYF TGTGCCAGCAGACTAGCGGGGGGGCCGGATACGCAGTATTTT
TRBJ2-7 NA TRBV7-9 TRBD1 CASSLGAGTAEQYF TGTGCCAGCAGCTTGGGGGCCGGGACAGCTGAGCAGTACTTC
TRBJ1-1 NA TRBV6-2/TRBV6-3 NA CASSYSHRNRWGLF TGTGCCAGCAGTTACTCGCACCGAAACCGGTGGGGTCTCTTT
TRBJ1-2 NA TRBV27 TRBD1 CASSFEGARYYGYTF TGTGCCAGCAGTTTCGAGGGGGCGCGGTACTATGGCTACACCTTC
TRBJ1-2 NA TRBV2 NA CASRGDGNYGYTF TGTGCCAGCAGGGGGGACGGAAACTATGGCTACACCTTC
TRBJ1-2 NA TRBV29-1 NA CSVDGYTF TGCAGCGTTGATGGCTACACCTTC
TRBJ2-1 NA TRBV7-3 TRBD1 CASSRDREIGEQFF TGTGCCAGCAGTCGGGACAGGGAAATAGGTGAGCAGTTCTTC
TRBJ2-1 NA TRBV27 TRBD2 CASSLSAGRGYNEQFF TGTGCCAGCAGTTTATCAGCGGGGAGGGGTTACAATGAGCAGTTCTTC
TRBJ2-4 NA TRBV4-3 NA CASSQGERAKNIQYF TGCGCCAGCAGCCAGGGGGAGAGAGCCAAAAACATTCAGTACTTC
TRBJ1-4 NA TRBV10-3 NA CAISEIGPEEKLFF TGTGCCATCAGTGAGATCGGTCCGGAGGAAAAACTGTTTTTT
TRBJ1-1 NA TRBV6-5 TRBD1 CATRTGMNTEAFF TGTGCCACTAGGACAGGGATGAACACTGAAGCTTTCTTT
TRBJ2-1 NA TRBV7-9 NA CASSALGDEQFF TGTGCCAGCAGCGCTCTAGGGGATGAGCAGTTCTTC
TRBJ2-1 once TRBV7-9 TRBD2 CASSLVSGSSYNEQFF TGTGCCAGCAGCTTAGTTAGCGGGAGCTCCTACAATGAGCAGTTCTTC